The 15 T cell receptor beta chains below were found in one sample sequenced in a study of cytomegalovirus exposure and HLA in healthy donors. The PCR had 60 Vbeta and 13 Jbeta primers. TCRdb keeps only in-frame clones here, not all; method: immunoSEQ multiplex PCR. The table has around 140,000 clones, almost 85% seen once. The sequenced material came from PBMCs. These receptors came from a woman aged 55-70 years in good health and CMV-seropositive.

The chain has TRBV6-6 and TRBJ2-3; the match to TRBD2 covers 7 bases. The CDR3 totals 13 residues. Germline CDR1 is MNHNY and CDR2 is SVGAGI (reference sequence). V lost 6 bases, J lost 3 bases, and 3 bases stayed unmatched. The CDR3 DNA follows: TGTGCCAGCAGGGGGCGGGAGACAGATACGCAGTATTTT. Amino acids: CASRGRETDTQYF.

The chain has TRBV19 and TRBJ2-3; 8 bases align to TRBD2. This CDR3 has 19 amino acids. The J segment lost 1 base and the V segment lost 4 bases, leaving 16 bases of the junction unmatched. Looked up from germline, CDR1 is LNHDA and CDR2 is SQIVND (reference sequence). The CDR3 loop is CASSRGPSGSRGGTDTQYF. The CDR3 nucleotides read TGTGCCAGTAGTAGGGGTCCTAGCGGGTCGCGCGGGGGCACAGATACGCAGTATTTT.

This clone occurred once. This chain uses TRBV5-1 with TRBJ1-2; D is unclear. The CDR3 spans 13 residues. Deletions cut 4 bases from V and 8 bases from J, with 15 bases between. In germline, CDR1 is SGHRS, CDR2 YFSETQ. In DNA, the CDR3 is TGCGCCAGCAGCGGCGGACTCGTCGGGGGCTACACCTTC. Protein sequence: CASSGGLVGGYTF.

This rearrangement joins TRBV7-2 to TRBJ1-2; D not resolved. The CDR3 extends over 14 amino acids. Germline CDR1 SGHTA, CDR2 FQGNSA. Between the trimmed V and J ends, which lost 0 bases and 7 bases, there was a span of 12 bases. CDR3 DNA: TGTGCCAGCAGCTTAGCGCAGGCTATGGGTGGCTACACCTTC. Amino acids: CASSLAQAMGGYTF.

The chain couples TRBV7-2 to TRBJ2-5; 7 bases agree with TRBD1. The CDR3 is made up of 13 amino acids. Germline V lookup: CDR1 SGHTA, CDR2 FQGNSA. After removal of 8 bases from V and 8 bases from J, the junction contained 11 bases not matched to a gene. CDR3 amino acids: CASATKGGATQYF. The CDR3 region has the DNA TGTGCCAGCGCGACAAAAGGGGGCGCAACCCAGTACTTC.

As concerns this clone: The junction and the germline gene differ at one end; a read error may be behind it. This rearrangement joins TRBV6-5 to TRBJ1-1, with a possible D match to TRBD1 (5 bases). The CDR3 length is 14 residues. CDR1 and CDR2 (germline): MNHEY, SVGAGI. CDR3 nucleotides: TGTGCCAGCACTTACGGGTCGGGGGGGACTGAAGCTTTCTTT. It translates to CASTYGSGGTEAFF.

The chain uses TRBV7-9 and TRBJ1-1; a weak D match, TRBD1 (6 bases). V lost 3 bases to trimming and J lost 5 bases, with 16 bases between them. CDR3 length: 15 residues. The germline V gene encodes CDR1 SEHNR and CDR2 FQNEAQ (reference sequence). The CDR3 DNA follows: TGTGCCAGCAGCTTGGACACAGGGCCGGGGACTGAAGCTTTCTTT. Translated, it gives CASSLDTGPGTEAFF.

The chain employs TRBV27 and TRBJ2-1, with TRBD2 identical over 9 bases. V was clipped by 6 bases and J by 4 bases; unmatched bases: 7. CDR1 is MNHEY and CDR2 is SMNVEV in the germline V gene (reference sequence). The CDR3 extends over 15 amino acids. This chain's CDR3 is CASRPGTSRYNEQFF. The CDR3 DNA is TGTGCCAGCAGGCCCGGGACTAGCCGTTACAATGAGCAGTTCTTC.

The chain couples TRBV9 to TRBJ1-5; 7 positions agree with TRBD1. The CDR3 is 14 amino acids. Per germline, CDR1 SGDLS and CDR2 YYNGEE. V lost 4 bases to trimming and J lost 3 bases; unmatched junction nucleotides: 4. The CDR3 nucleotides read TGTGCCAGCAGCCCAGGGGGGTTCAATCAGCCCCAGCATTTT. Protein: CASSPGGFNQPQHF.

The chain employs TRBV6-4 and TRBJ2-3, with D perhaps matching TRBD1 (5 bases). This CDR3 contains 13 residues. CDR1 is MRHNA, CDR2 SNTAGT, per germline. V lost 8 bases to trimming and J lost 5 bases, with 14 bases between them. CDR3 amino acids: CASSIGVGDTQYF. Written as DNA, the CDR3 is TGTGCCAGCTCGATAGGGGTGGGAGATACGCAGTATTTT.

This chain joins TRBV19 and TRBJ2-3; 8 bases map to TRBD1. With V trimmed by 3 bases and J by 4 bases, 6 bases remained unmatched. The CDR3 is 15 residues long. Per germline, CDR1 LNHDA and CDR2 SQIVND (reference sequence). Written as DNA, the CDR3 is TGTGCCAGTAGTATCTCAGGGGGCATGGCAGATACGCAGTATTTT. It codes for CASSISGGMADTQYF.

This chain joins TRBV25-1 and TRBJ2-1; 12 bases match TRBD1. CDR1 MGHDK and CDR2 SYGVNS come from the germline V gene. CDR3 length equals 17 residues. The ends lost 4 bases at V and 7 bases at J; junction bases unmatched: 11. CDR3 coding DNA: TGTGCCAGCAGTGTTACGACAAGGGACAGGGGGCATAATGAGCAGTTCTTC. This gives the protein CASSVTTRDRGHNEQFF.

This rearrangement joins TRBV7-3 to TRBJ1-4; no clear D. Germline CDR1 and CDR2: SGHTA and FQGTGA. Trimming shortened V by 11 bases and J by 8 bases, and 18 bases separated the two germline ends. The CDR3 totals 13 residues. The CDR3 sequence is CASSPAPGEKLFF. The CDR3 nucleotides are TGTGCCTCTTCTCCAGCGCCGGGGGAAAAACTGTTTTTT. The full variable domain, its missing parts supplied by reference TRBV7-3 and TRBJ1-4, is GAGVSQTPSNKVTEKGKYVELRCDPISGHTALYWYRQSLGQGPEFLIYFQGTGAADDSGLPNDRFFAVRPEGSVSTLKIQRTERGDSAVYLCASSPAPGEKLFFGSGTQLSVL.

The V and J genes are TRBV18 and TRBJ2-7; a possible D gene is TRBD1 (7 bases). CDR3 length equals 13 residues. Trimming took 5 bases from V and 3 from J, leaving 11 bases between them. The germline gives CDR1 KGHSH, CDR2 LQKENI. The CDR3 loop is CASSGGTDYEQYF. The CDR3 region has the DNA TGTGCCAGCTCAGGGGGGACAGACTACGAGCAGTACTTC.

This clone was seen a handful of times. The likely explanation is a read error, given a far larger clone one base away. In the same sample, other DNA sequences code for this CDR3. The gene calls are TRBV2 and TRBJ2-3; 10 nucleotides match TRBD2. The V and J ends lost 5 bases and 5 bases, in that order; junction bases with no gene match: 16. The CDR3 loop spans 18 amino acids. Germline V lookup: CDR1 SNHLY, CDR2 FYNNEI. As DNA, the CDR3 is TGTGCCAGCAGTACGCGCGGAGGAGCGGGAGGGCCCGGAGATACGCAGTATTTT. Its protein is CASSTRGGAGGPGDTQYF.